This T cell receptor (beta chain) was observed in a study of radiation and T cells in renal cell carcinoma. Across the study: Nephrectomy followed 15 Gy stereotactic body radiation by 4 weeks.

The CDR3 loop spans 17 amino acids. Germline V gene sequence: CDR1 SEHNR, CDR2 FQNEAQ (reference sequence). The V and J ends lost 2 bases and 7 bases respectively, with 20 bases between them. A remark on this clone: Its cognate antigen is unknown.

This sample's time point: baseline pretreatment blood. Treatment of the sample: 15 Gy SBRT to primary tumor, nephrectomy 4 weeks later. Blood was sampled at baseline, 2 weeks and 4 weeks after SBRT. Clear cell pathology was present in this patient's renal cell carcinoma. Generated by immunoSEQ multiplex PCR, the TCRdb table keeps only in-frame clones and is missing some. The sample lists more than 75,000 clones; 65% to 85% were seen once. Study conclusions and caveats: In blood, top tumor clones expanded by 2 weeks, shrinking by 4.

The input for sequencing was blood, taken from a patient whose treatment included radiotherapy and nephrectomy. The TCR was taken from a man aged 55-75 years with renal cell carcinoma. The gene calls are TRBV7-9 and TRBJ2-2, with D possibly being TRBD2 (6 bases). The CDR3 region is CASSLPRDSIGGGELFF. The DNA for the CDR3 is TGTGCCAGCAGCTTACCCCGGGACTCGATTGGGGGCGGGGAGCTGTTTTTT.